This T cell receptor beta chain came from a study of cytomegalovirus exposure and HLA in healthy donors (dated by TCRdb to 2015 to 2018). Describing the broader study: An earlier analysis of 587 of the donors reported 250 to 300 Gb of sequence data and 117 million unique TCR beta sequences obtained from about 180 million T cells. An early release covering 550 to 700 HLA-typed donors comprised 250 to 350 gigabases of sequencing data and some 79 million unique TCR sequences. The genetic ancestry cluster associated with self-reported Caucasian donors included approximately 85% of the 300 to 450 genotyped donors. The study aimed to test whether signatures of past pathogen exposure could be identified by cataloging public T cell receptors. Using immunosequencing, the study profiled T cell repertoires from fewer than 700 subjects and related those repertoires to cytomegalovirus serostatus. Besides the first cohort of 500 to 700 subjects, a separate validation cohort made up of roughly 120 different subjects was used. The study combined high-throughput TCR immunosequencing, statistical association of individual TCRs with disease status, and machine learning to predict cytomegalovirus infection status. To study patterns of TCR occurrence, a later analysis re-analyzed previously published TCR beta repertoires from under 750 donors and added high-resolution HLA genotyping. Rather than drawing on any new phenotypic data, the later analysis identified candidate immune exposures from TCR beta sequences and the way those sequences occurred across donors. An earlier analysis of around 580 of the donors used high-throughput TCR beta sequencing to judge whether each TCR beta V gene segment behaved as functional or pseudogenic. Donor age, sex, ethnicity and CMV serostatus were compiled together with the repertoire data. A later genetic analysis used genome-wide SNP genotypes for about 60% of the roughly 700 donors, treating that subset as a discovery cohort. Every repertoire in the discovery cohort had been generated on one and the same sequencing platform. HLA typing covered class I and class II loci at four-digit resolution. The number of donors typed differed by locus, with roughly 629-640 for A, B, C, DRB1 and DQB1, roughly 520 for DQA1, about 610 for DPA1, and 450 to 480 for DPB1. Roughly 5 DR-DQ haplotypes were handled as single units for association and clustering because linkage in the cohort was strong. Among about 400 genotyped donors of the cohort, an average of around 250,000 unique TCR beta nucleotide sequences was sequenced per donor, of which about 20% were non-productive.

Libraries were prepared through the immunoSEQ multiplex PCR assay. For the multiplex PCR, a mixture combining 60 forward primers for TCR Vbeta segments and 13 reverse primers for TCR Jbeta segments was used. A multiplex PCR assay on genomic DNA amplified the CDR3 region of rearranged TCR beta genes. Amplified TCR beta libraries were sequenced as 87-base-pair reads on the Illumina HiSeq System. The original methods were these. A later analysis counted 75 million to 100 million unique TCR beta chains across the 550 to 750 repertoires, and about 10 million of these chains were shared by at least two donors. Raw reads were error-corrected and collapsed into unique sequences with a nearest-neighbor algorithm that merged closely related sequences to remove PCR and sequencing errors. To assign V, D and J gene segments, CDR3 sequences were aligned to IMGT reference sequences. Each retained sequence needed at least a six-nucleotide match to both a V gene segment and a J gene segment. A rearrangement counted as productive if the CDR3 had no stop codons and remained in frame with V and J, and every other rearrangement counted as non-productive. CDR3 was defined by IMGT convention, running from the second conserved V-encoded cysteine to the conserved J-encoded phenylalanine. The earlier analysis of some 540 of the donors excluded any sequence lacking an unambiguous match to a single V gene segment. An earlier analysis of approximately 590 of the donors called V segments functional above 56.7% productive rearrangements and segregating when the between-donor standard deviation exceeded 5%. A statistical classification framework was developed to diagnose cytomegalovirus status using the catalog of TCR beta chain sequences. V and J gene assignment, in a later analysis, came from comparing TCR nucleotide sequences with IMGT/GENE-DB human TR gene sequences. A later analysis assigned CDR3 sequences and most-parsimonious VDJ recombination scenarios with the TCRdist pipeline. A later analysis defined each TCR beta chain by its CDR3 amino acid sequence plus V-gene family, and excluded reads lacking a unique V-gene family. As a way to deal with suspected cross-contamination and a sequencing artifact, a later analysis dropped approximately 590 nucleotide sequences that were highly shared and had low generation probability. A later analysis calculated a clonal expansion index for each public chain from normalized within-repertoire ranks of inferred template counts. A later analysis computed generation probabilities with a VDJ recombination model fitted to out-of-frame rearrangements, and checked the results against IGoR. Hypergeometric tests were used in a later analysis to score TCR-TCR, TCR-HLA and TCR-CMV co-occurrence, with a repertoire-size bias correction applied to the TCR pairs. In a later analysis, false discovery rates were estimated by permuting HLA or CMV assignments 20 times. A later analysis grouped co-occurring TCRs with DBSCAN, adding TCRdist sequence similarity when clustering within HLA-allele-positive subsets. Repertoires with fewer than 30,000 or more than 120,000 public chains were left out of co-occurrence clustering, as were about 5 repertoires with anomalous nucleotide sharing. TCRdb obtained this table from immuneACCESS and retained in-frame rearrangements with V and J assigned. These tables miss some clones; where compared with another copy, unresolved V genes account for less than half of the shortfall, and the remainder is unexplained. D and trimming come from the DNA, and the V and J calls and clone size come from that table. Present in this sample are 150,000 or so clones, approximately 80% of which were seen just once. The ten largest clones represent about an eighth of the sample.

The germline V gene supplies CDR1 ENHRY and CDR2 SYGVKD. The CDR3 goes from the cysteine to the phenylalanine over 13 residues. This entry keeps only the CDR3 DNA: 39 bases, framed from base 1. Details on this clone: Which antigen it targets is not known. Per-base qualities were not stored, and no clone one base away is much larger.

The cohort was made up of 666 healthy bone marrow donors. At the time of sampling, every cohort member was nominally healthy, though immune exposures that went unrecorded were likely present. The donor was CMV seropositive and was included in the group of 289 seropositive cohort members. A peripheral blood sample was provided by each donor, and peripheral blood mononuclear cells were used for TCR beta sequencing. Genomic DNA was extracted from the blood cell samples with the Qiagen DNeasy Blood Extraction Kit. Results the study describes overall, beyond this receptor: The sequencing pipeline was judged likely to have produced a cluster of highly shared sequence variants as a technical artifact. A further reported finding was that TCR beta sequences accurately predicted the HLA-A and HLA-B alleles for most subjects in the first cohort. In a later genetic analysis, a missense DCLRE1C variant was associated with V-gene and J-gene trimming of TCR beta chains, and the association was replicated in an independent cohort. Because the 87-base-pair reads could not distinguish some IMGT-functional V segments, including TRBV6-2 and TRBV6-3, those segments were excluded. A later analysis found that TCR association rates varied across HLA loci, with DRB1 alleles showing the most associated TCRs and HLA-C alleles the fewest. Several of the top co-occurrence clusters appeared to be linked to parvovirus B19, influenza, CMV and Epstein-Barr virus, according to a later analysis. Most TCR sequences were observed very rarely across donors, whereas some public TCRs were present in many individuals. A later analysis associated 16,951 TCR beta sequences with specific HLA alleles at a false discovery rate of 0.05. A few of the identified cytomegalovirus-associated TCR beta chains were confirmed in vitro to be specific for cytomegalovirus antigens. A later genetic analysis reported fewer N-insertions in productive TCRs among donors in an Asian-associated ancestry cluster than the roughly 640-donor mean. In a later analysis, HLA-associated TCR beta chains showed more clonal expansion and lower generation probabilities than non-associated chains that were equally common. Cytomegalovirus status was reported to be diagnosed by the classifier with high specificity and sensitivity in both the original and validation cohorts. Immune exposure information for the cohort was limited to CMV serostatus. Correlated functional status among segregating V segments might reflect linkage disequilibrium, but an unknown experimental factor could not be ruled out. Because HLA typing was missing for some donors at each locus, association tests included only the typed subset. In a later analysis, most CMV-associated TCR beta chains were found to appear HLA-restricted, with HLA associations seemingly driven largely by CMV exposure. The study gave a list of about 160 TCR beta chains associated with cytomegalovirus. In this cohort, only TCR beta chains were sequenced, and detectable features were limited by the absence of alpha or paired-chain data. The earlier analysis of nearly 600 of the donors excluded 15 to 20 rarely observed V segments, including chromosome 9 orphons, because counts were too low. Strong co-occurrence of HLA alleles, especially DR and DQ, made assigning TCR associations to individual alleles difficult. The authors suggested that the approach could potentially be generalized to other disease states and immunological phenotypes. The presence/absence analyses assumed that sequencing depth was roughly uniform across donors, and that assumption may not be true. Broadly in line with IMGT annotations, most TCR beta V segments showed up in productive rearrangements about 90% or about 30% of the time in an earlier analysis of several hundred of the donors.

The rearranged segments are TRBV10-3 and TRBJ1-3, and 8 junctional nucleotides match TRBD1. This receptor was identified in a man in his forties or fifties in good health and CMV-seropositive. What was sequenced was PBMCs. The nucleotide sequence reads as follows: TGTGCGTACGGACAGGGCCTTGGAAACACCATATATTTT. Its translation is CAYGQGLGNTIYF.